This T cell receptor (beta chain) emerged from a study of cytomegalovirus exposure and HLA in healthy donors. About the study: Unique TCRs numbering around 80 million, obtained from HLA-typed donors, made up an early data release.

PCR primers comprised 60 Vbeta and 13 Jbeta primers. The assay was immunoSEQ multiplex PCR, and TCRdb's table has in-frame clones only and misses some. The sample yields about 74,000 clones, of which the top ten take up approximately 7.5%. As regards this clone: No antigen is known for it. Other DNA sequences within the sample encode an identical CDR3.

V was cut by 4 bases and J by 0 bases, with 13 bases left in between. Germline loops: CDR1 KGHSH, CDR2 LQKENI. There are 17 residues in the CDR3. Whole-study findings and limits: Judged likely to be a sequencing artifact was a cluster of highly shared sequence variants. Most subjects' HLA-A and HLA-B alleles were reportedly predicted from TCR beta sequences. According to reports, the classifier identified cytomegalovirus status with high specificity and sensitivity.

Sequencing was performed on PBMCs. The J gene is TRBJ2-6, the V gene TRBV18; possible D gene TRBD1, 5 bases. The receptor was derived from a female donor in good health and CMV-seropositive. The CDR3: CASSQETDLSGANVLTF. CDR3 in DNA: TGTGCCAGCTCACAGGAGACAGATCTCTCTGGGGCCAACGTCCTGACTTTC.